Below, 12 T cell receptor beta chains from the same sample are listed, as sequenced in a study of blood T cell repertoires in COVID-19. The protocol was immunoSEQ multiplex PCR, while the TCRdb copy is restricted to in-frame clones and leaves out a portion. In the table there are hundreds of thousands of clones, roughly 85% of which are singletons. The material sequenced was PBMCs or T cells enriched from blood (not recorded which). Every receptor here comes from a woman between 50 and 59 years old with acute COVID-19.

The chain recombines TRBV9 with TRBJ2-3; 8 bases align to TRBD2. The germline gives CDR1 SGDLS, CDR2 YYNGEE. V trimming: 3 bases; J trimming: 0 bases; junction bases outside the gene matches: 12. The CDR3 loop spans 18 amino acids. The CDR3 coding sequence is TGTGCCAGCAGCGCCCAGTTAGGAGCGGGGGCCAGCACAGATACGCAGTATTTT. Residues: CASSAQLGAGASTDTQYF.

This clone was detected only once. This chain links TRBV2 with TRBJ1-4; 9 nucleotides align to TRBD1. Trimming removed 4 bases from V and 0 bases from J; junction bases left unmatched: 6. The CDR3 extends over 17 amino acids. The germline CDR1 and CDR2 sequences are SNHLY and FYNNEI. This chain's CDR3 is CASSGAGQGATNEKLFF. CDR3 in DNA: TGTGCCAGCAGTGGGGCGGGACAGGGAGCAACTAATGAAAAACTGTTTTTT.

The rearrangement joins TRBV7-9 to TRBJ2-5; 12 nucleotides line up with TRBD2. CDR1 and CDR2 (germline): SEHNR, FQNEAQ (reference sequence). The CDR3 has 16 residues. The ends lost 5 bases at V and 1 base at J; junction bases unmatched: 5. The DNA for the CDR3 is TGTGCCAGCAGCCCTTGGACTAGCGGGGTCCAAGAGACCCAGTACTTC. It translates to CASSPWTSGVQETQYF.

V and J are TRBV11-2 and TRBJ2-7; 7 nucleotides line up with TRBD1. TRBJ2-1 explains the end of the DNA better; the J call may be wrong. The CDR3 has 15 amino acids. Germline V CDR1 and CDR2: SGHAT, FQNNGV. CDR3 coding DNA: TGTGCCAGCAGCCAACAGGGGAACTCCTACAATGAGCAGTTCTTC. This sequence encodes CASSQQGNSYNEQFF.

This clone was counted a single time. CDR3 loop: CAWSVGGQGGSYTF. The CDR3, as DNA: TGTGCCTGGAGTGTTGGGGGACAGGGTGGAAGCTACACCTTC. The gene calls are TRBV30 and TRBJ1-2; 9 positions agree with TRBD1. The CDR3 extends over 14 amino acids. Germline V gene lookup returns CDR1 GTSNPN and CDR2 SVGIG (reference sequence). V trimming: 0 bases; J trimming: 9 bases; junction bases outside the gene matches: 8.

The gene calls are TRBV6-5 and TRBJ1-1; 7 bases are shared with TRBD1. V lost 5 bases to trimming and J lost 5 bases; unmatched junction nucleotides: 8. Per the germline V gene, CDR1 is MNHEY and CDR2 is SVGAGI. The CDR3 is 14 amino acids. The DNA for the CDR3 is TGTGCCAGCAGTCGAGGAAACAGGGGAACTGAAGCTTTCTTT. Residues: CASSRGNRGTEAFF.

This clone was seen a handful of times. The sample has other DNA sequences that encode this CDR3 too. This chain connects TRBV30 to TRBJ1-5; 7 bases match TRBD1. CDR1 GTSNPN and CDR2 SVGIG come from the germline V gene (reference sequence). J lost 7 bases, V lost 6 bases, and 9 bases had no gene match. This CDR3 comprises 13 residues. In DNA, the CDR3 is TGTGCCTGCCAGACAGGGAGGAACCAGCCCCAGCATTTT. Translated, it gives CACQTGRNQPQHF.

This clone has only one observation. The chain carries TRBV9 and TRBJ1-1; TRBD1 agrees at 10 bases. Germline V CDR1 and CDR2: SGDLS, YYNGEE. The CDR3 is made up of 15 amino acids. V shed 3 bases, J shed 7 bases, and the junction held 9 bases outside the gene matches. The CDR3 coding sequence is TGTGCCAGCAGCGACCGGGACAGGGGTAATATTGAAGCTTTCTTT. This gives the protein CASSDRDRGNIEAFF.

This chain connects TRBV27 to TRBJ1-5; maybe TRBD1 (6 bases). V was pared by 2 bases and J by 5 bases, with 10 bases between. The CDR3 runs to 14 residues. Germline V lookup: CDR1 MNHEY, CDR2 SMNVEV (reference sequence). Here the CDR3 reads CASSLNRVDQPQHF. CDR3 nucleotide sequence: TGTGCCAGCAGTTTAAACAGGGTTGATCAGCCCCAGCATTTT.

The CDR3 is CAWRNREQVVSGYTF. The DNA for the CDR3 is TGTGCCTGGAGGAACAGGGAGCAGGTAGTCAGTGGCTACACCTTC. V is TRBV30 and J is TRBJ1-2, with D possibly matching TRBD1 (6 bases). Trimming pared 3 bases from V and 7 bases from J, leaving 21 bases between. The CDR3 runs 15 residues. CDR1 is GTSNPN, CDR2 SVGIG, per germline (reference sequence).

This rearrangement joins TRBV5-1 to TRBJ1-2; 9 nucleotides align to TRBD1. The germline V gene encodes CDR1 SGHRS and CDR2 YFSETQ. CDR3 length: 15 amino acids. Trimming at V came to 4 bases and at J to 6 bases, leaving 10 bases not matched to a gene. The CDR3 protein is CASSPTGTGIHGYTF. CDR3 coding DNA: TGCGCCAGCAGCCCCACCGGGACAGGGATTCATGGCTACACCTTC.

The count of this clone is one. The chain is built from TRBV30 and TRBJ1-4, with 7 bases aligning to TRBD1. V lost 5 bases and J lost 6; bases outside the gene matches: 9. Germline lookup yields CDR1 GTSNPN and CDR2 SVGIG (reference sequence). This CDR3 spans 14 amino acids. The CDR3 loop reads CAWDSGTADEKLFF. CDR3 sequence (DNA): TGTGCCTGGGATTCCGGGACAGCAGATGAAAAACTGTTTTTT.